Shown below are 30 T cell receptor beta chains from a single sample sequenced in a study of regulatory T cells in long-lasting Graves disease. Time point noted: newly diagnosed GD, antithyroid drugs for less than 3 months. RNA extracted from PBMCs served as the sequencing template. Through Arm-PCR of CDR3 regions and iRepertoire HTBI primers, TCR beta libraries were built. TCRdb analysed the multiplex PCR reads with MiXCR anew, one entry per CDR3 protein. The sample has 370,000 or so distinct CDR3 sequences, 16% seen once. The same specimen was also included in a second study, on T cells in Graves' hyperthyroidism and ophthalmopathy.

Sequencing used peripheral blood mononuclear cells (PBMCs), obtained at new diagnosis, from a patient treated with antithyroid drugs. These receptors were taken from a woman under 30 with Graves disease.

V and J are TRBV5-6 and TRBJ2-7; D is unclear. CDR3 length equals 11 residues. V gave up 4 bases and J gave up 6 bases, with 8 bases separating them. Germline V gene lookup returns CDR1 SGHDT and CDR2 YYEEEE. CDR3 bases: TGTGCCAGCAGCACCCGGCGCGAGCAGTACTTC. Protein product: CASSTRREQYF.

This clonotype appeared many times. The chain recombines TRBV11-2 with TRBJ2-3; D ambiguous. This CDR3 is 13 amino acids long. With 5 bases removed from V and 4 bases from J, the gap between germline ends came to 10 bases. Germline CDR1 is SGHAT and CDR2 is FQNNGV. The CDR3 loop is CASSPVPADTQYF. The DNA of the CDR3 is TGTGCCAGCAGCCCCGTCCCTGCAGATACGCAGTATTTT.

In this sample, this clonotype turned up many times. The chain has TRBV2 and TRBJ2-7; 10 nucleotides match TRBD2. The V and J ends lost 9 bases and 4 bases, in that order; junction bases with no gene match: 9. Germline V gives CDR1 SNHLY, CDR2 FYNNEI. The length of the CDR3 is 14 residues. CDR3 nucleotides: TGTGCCAGTCAAAAGCGGGAGGGCCGGTACGAGCAGTACTTC. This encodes CASQKREGRYEQYF.

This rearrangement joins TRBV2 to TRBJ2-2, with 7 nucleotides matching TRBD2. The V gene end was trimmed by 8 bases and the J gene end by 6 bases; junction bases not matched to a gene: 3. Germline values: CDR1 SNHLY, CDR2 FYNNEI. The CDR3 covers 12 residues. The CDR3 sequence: CASFRGAGELFF. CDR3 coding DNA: TGTGCCAGCTTTCGGGGGGCCGGGGAGCTGTTTTTT.

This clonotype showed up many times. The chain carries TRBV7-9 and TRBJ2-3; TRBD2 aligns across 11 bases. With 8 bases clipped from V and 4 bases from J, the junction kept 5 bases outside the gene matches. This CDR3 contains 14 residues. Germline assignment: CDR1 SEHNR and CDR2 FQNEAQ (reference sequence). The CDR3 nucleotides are TGTGCCAGCGTGACTAGCGGGGCGCCAGATACGCAGTATTTT. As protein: CASVTSGAPDTQYF. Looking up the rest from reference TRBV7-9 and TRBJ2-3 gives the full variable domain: DTGVSQNPRHKITKRGQNVTFRCDPISEHNRLYWYRQTLGQGPEFLTYFQNEAQLEKSRLLSDRFSAERPKGSFSTLEIQRTEQGDSAMYLCASVTSGAPDTQYFGPGTRLTVL.

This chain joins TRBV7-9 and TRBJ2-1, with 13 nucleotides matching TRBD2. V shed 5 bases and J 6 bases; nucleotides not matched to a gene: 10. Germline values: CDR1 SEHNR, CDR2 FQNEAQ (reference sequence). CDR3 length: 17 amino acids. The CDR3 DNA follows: TGTGCCAGCAGCGGTACTAGCGGGGGGGCCTTCGGCAATGAGCAGTTCTTC. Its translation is CASSGTSGGAFGNEQFF. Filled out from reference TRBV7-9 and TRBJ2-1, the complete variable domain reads DTGVSQNPRHKITKRGQNVTFRCDPISEHNRLYWYRQTLGQGPEFLTYFQNEAQLEKSRLLSDRFSAERPKGSFSTLEIQRTEQGDSAMYLCASSGTSGGAFGNEQFFGPGTRLTVL.

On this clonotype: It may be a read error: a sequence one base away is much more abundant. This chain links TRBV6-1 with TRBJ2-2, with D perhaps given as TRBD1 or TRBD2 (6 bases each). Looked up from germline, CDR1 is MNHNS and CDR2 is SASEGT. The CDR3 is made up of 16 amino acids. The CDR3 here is CASSERGAGNTGELSF. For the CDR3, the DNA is TGTGCCAGCAGTGAGAGGGGGGCAGGGAACACCGGGGAGCTGTCTTTT.

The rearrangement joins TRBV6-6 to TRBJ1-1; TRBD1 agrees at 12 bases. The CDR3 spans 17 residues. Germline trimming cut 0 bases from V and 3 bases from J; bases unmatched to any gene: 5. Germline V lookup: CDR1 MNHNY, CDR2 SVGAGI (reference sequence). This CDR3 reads CASSYSRDRGLYTEAFF. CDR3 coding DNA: TGTGCCAGCAGTTACTCGAGGGACAGGGGGCTTTACACTGAAGCTTTCTTT.

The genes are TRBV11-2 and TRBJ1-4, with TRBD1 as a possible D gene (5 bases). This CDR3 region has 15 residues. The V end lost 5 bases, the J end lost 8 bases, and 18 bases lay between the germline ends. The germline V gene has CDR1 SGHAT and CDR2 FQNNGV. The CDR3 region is CASSPIPGTDEKLFF. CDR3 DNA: TGTGCCAGCAGCCCCATTCCCGGGACGGACGAAAAACTGTTTTTT.

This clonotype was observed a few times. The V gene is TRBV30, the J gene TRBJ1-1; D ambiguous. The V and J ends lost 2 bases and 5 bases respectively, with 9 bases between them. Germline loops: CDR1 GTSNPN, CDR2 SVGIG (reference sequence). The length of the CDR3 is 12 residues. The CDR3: CAWSRGGTEAFF. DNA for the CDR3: TGTGCCTGGAGTCGGGGAGGGACTGAAGCTTTCTTT.

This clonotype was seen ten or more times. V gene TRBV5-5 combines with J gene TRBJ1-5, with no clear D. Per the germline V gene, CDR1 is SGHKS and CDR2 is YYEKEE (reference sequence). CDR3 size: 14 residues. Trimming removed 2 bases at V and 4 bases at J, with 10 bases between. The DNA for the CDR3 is TGTGCCAGCAGCTTCGGAGTCACGAATCAGCCCCAGCATTTT. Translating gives CASSFGVTNQPQHF.

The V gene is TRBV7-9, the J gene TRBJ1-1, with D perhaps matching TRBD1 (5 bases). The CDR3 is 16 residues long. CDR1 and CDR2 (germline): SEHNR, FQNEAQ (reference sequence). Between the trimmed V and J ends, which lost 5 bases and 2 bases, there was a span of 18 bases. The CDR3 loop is CASSPRVGDLNTEAFF. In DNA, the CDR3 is TGTGCCAGCAGCCCCCGGGTGGGGGACCTTAACACTGAAGCTTTCTTT. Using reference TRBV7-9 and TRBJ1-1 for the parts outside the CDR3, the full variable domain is DTGVSQNPRHKITKRGQNVTFRCDPISEHNRLYWYRQTLGQGPEFLTYFQNEAQLEKSRLLSDRFSAERPKGSFSTLEIQRTEQGDSAMYLCASSPRVGDLNTEAFFGQGTRLTVV.

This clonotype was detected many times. The CDR3 region is CASRGGTSGSRGIQYF. Written as DNA, the CDR3 is TGTGCCAGCCGGGGAGGGACTAGCGGGAGTCGCGGCATTCAGTACTTC. The chain carries TRBV12-3 or TRBV12-4 and TRBJ2-4, with 14 bases identical to TRBD2. This CDR3 has 16 amino acids. V lost 8 bases and J lost 9; bases outside the gene matches: 12.

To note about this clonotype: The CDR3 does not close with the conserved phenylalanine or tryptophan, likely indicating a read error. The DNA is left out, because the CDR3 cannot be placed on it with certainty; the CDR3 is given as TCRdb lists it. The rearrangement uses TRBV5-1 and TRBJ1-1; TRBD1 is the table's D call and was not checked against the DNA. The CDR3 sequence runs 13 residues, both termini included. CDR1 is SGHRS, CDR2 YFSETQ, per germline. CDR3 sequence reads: CAGSLAGTGDYTL.

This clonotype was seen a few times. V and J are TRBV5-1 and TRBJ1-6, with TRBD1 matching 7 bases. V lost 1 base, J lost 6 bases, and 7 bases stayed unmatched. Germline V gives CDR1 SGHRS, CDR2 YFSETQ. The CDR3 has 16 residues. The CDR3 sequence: CASSLSTGQINSPLHF. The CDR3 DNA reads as TGCGCCAGCAGCTTGTCAACGGGACAGATTAATTCACCCCTCCACTTT. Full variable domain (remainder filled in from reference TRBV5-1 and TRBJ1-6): KAGVTQTPRYLIKTRGQQVTLSCSPISGHRSVSWYQQTPGQGLQFLFEYFSETQRNKGNFPGRFSGRQFSNSRSEMNVSTLELGDSALYLCASSLSTGQINSPLHFGNGTRLTVT.

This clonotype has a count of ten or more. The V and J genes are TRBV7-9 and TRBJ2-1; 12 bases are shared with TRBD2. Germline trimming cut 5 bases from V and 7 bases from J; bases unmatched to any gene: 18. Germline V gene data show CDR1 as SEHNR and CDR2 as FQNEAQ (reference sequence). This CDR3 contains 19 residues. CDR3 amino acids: CASSPSSGRAGLGGNEQFF. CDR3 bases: TGTGCCAGCAGCCCCTCTAGCGGGAGGGCCGGGCTTGGTGGTAATGAGCAGTTCTTC.

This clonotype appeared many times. For the CDR3, the DNA is TGTGCCGGAAGTGCCGGGACAGGACCCTACGAGCAGTACTTC. Protein sequence: CAGSAGTGPYEQYF. The chain links TRBV30 to TRBJ2-7, with 8 bases identical to TRBD1. Germline CDR1 reads GTSNPN; CDR2 reads SVGIG (reference sequence). CDR3 length equals 14 residues. V shed 8 bases and J 2 bases; nucleotides not matched to a gene: 11. The entire variable domain, with the rest obtained from reference TRBV30 and TRBJ2-7, is as follows: SQTIHQWPATLVQPVGSPLSLECTVEGTSNPNLYWYRQAAGRGLQLLFYSVGIGQISSEVPQNLSASRPQDRQFILSSKKLLLSDSGFYLCAGSAGTGPYEQYFGPGTRLTVT.

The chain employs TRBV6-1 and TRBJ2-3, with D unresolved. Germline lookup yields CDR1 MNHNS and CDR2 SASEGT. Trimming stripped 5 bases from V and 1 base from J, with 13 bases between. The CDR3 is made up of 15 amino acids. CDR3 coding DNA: TGTGCCAGCAGTCCCCGATGGTCTCGCACAGATACGCAGTATTTT. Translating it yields CASSPRWSRTDTQYF.

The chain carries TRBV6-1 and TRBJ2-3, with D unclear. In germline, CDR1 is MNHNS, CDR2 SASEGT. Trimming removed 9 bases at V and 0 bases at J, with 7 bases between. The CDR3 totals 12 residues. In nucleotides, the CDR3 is TGTGCCAGGGGTGTTAGCACAGATACGCAGTATTTT. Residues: CARGVSTDTQYF.

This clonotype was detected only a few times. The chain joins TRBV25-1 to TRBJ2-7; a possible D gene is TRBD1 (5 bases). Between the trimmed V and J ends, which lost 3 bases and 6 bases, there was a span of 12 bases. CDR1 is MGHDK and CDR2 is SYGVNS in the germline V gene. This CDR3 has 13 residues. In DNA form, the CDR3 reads TGTGCCAGCAGTGAGGGAAAGGGGTCCGAGCAGTACTTC. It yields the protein CASSEGKGSEQYF.

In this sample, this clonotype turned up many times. The CDR3 DNA reads as TGTGCCAGCAGCGCCGAACTAGCGGGGACCTACAATGAGCAGTTCTTC. It specifies CASSAELAGTYNEQFF. The genes are TRBV7-2 and TRBJ2-1; 10 bases fit TRBD2. V shed 5 bases, J shed 2 bases, and the junction held 6 bases outside the gene matches. The CDR3 loop spans 16 amino acids. Germline V gene sequence: CDR1 SGHTA, CDR2 FQGNSA. The full variable domain, rest sourced from reference TRBV7-2 and TRBJ2-1, is GAGVSQSPSNKVTEKGKDVELRCDPISGHTALYWYRQSLGQGLEFLIYFQGNSAPDKSGLPSDRFSAERTGGSVSTLTIQRTQQEDSAVYLCASSAELAGTYNEQFFGPGTRLTVL.

The CDR3 here is CASSQVAGQRREKLFF. The DNA of the CDR3 is TGTGCCAGCAGCCAAGTCGCGGGACAGCGAAGAGAAAAACTGTTTTTT. The chain has TRBV7-2 and TRBJ1-4; the match to TRBD1 covers 7 bases. In germline, CDR1 is SGHTA, CDR2 FQGNSA. This CDR3 has 16 amino acids. V was clipped by 5 bases and J by 8 bases; unmatched bases: 14. The variable domain in full, completed from reference TRBV7-2 and TRBJ1-4, reads GAGVSQSPSNKVTEKGKDVELRCDPISGHTALYWYRQSLGQGLEFLIYFQGNSAPDKSGLPSDRFSAERTGGSVSTLTIQRTQQEDSAVYLCASSQVAGQRREKLFFGSGTQLSVL.

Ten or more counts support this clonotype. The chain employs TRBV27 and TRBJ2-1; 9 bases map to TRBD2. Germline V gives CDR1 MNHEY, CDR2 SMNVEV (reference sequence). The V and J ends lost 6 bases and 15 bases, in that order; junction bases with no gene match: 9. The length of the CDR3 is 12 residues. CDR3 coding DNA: TGTGCCAGCAGAGGACTAGCGTACCGTTGGTTCTTC. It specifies CASRGLAYRWFF.

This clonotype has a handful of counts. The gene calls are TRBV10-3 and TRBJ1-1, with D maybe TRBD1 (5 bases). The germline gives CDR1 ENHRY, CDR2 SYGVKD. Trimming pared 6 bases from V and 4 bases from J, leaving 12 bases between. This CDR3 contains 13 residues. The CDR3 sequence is CAISIDRTTEAFF. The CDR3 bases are TGTGCCATCAGCATTGACAGAACCACTGAAGCTTTCTTT.

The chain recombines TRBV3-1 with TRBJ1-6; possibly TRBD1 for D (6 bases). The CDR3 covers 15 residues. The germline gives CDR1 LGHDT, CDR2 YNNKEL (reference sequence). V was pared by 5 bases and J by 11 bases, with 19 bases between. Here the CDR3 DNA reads TGTGCCAGCAGCGAAGCCCCCGGGGGCCGGGCACCCCTCCACTTT. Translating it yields CASSEAPGGRAPLHF.

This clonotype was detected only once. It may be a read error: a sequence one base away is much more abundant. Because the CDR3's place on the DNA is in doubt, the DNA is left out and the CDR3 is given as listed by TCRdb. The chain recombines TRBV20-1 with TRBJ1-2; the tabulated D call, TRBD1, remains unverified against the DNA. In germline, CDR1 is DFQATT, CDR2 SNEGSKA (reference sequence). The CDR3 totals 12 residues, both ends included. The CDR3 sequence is CSAVGHHYGCTF.

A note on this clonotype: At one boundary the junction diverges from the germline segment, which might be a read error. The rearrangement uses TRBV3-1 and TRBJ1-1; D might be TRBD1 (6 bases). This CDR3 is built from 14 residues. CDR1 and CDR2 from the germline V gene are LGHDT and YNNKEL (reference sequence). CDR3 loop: CVSSQEEGVTGAFF. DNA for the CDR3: TGTGTCAGCAGCCAAGAGGAGGGGGTAACTGGAGCTTTCTTT.

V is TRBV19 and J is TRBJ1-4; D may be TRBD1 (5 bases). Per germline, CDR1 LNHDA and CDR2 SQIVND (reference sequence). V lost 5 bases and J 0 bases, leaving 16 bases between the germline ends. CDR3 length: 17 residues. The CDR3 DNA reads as TGTGCCAGTAGTTCTCGGGACCGAGTCGCAACTAATGAAAAACTGTTTTTT. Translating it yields CASSSRDRVATNEKLFF.

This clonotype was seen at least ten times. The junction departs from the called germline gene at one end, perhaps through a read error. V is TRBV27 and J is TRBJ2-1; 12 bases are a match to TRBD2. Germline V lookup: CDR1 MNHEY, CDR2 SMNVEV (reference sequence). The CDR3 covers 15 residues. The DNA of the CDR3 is TGTGCCAGCAGTACGACAGGGTCGGCTAGCGGGAGGGGGATCTTC. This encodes CASSTTGSASGRGIF.

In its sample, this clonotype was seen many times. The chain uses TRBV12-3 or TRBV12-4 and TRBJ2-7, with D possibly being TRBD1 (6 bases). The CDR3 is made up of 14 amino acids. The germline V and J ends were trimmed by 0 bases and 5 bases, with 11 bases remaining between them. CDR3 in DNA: TGTGCCAGCAGTTTAGCGGTCCCAGGGGACGAGCAGTACTTC. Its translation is CASSLAVPGDEQYF.